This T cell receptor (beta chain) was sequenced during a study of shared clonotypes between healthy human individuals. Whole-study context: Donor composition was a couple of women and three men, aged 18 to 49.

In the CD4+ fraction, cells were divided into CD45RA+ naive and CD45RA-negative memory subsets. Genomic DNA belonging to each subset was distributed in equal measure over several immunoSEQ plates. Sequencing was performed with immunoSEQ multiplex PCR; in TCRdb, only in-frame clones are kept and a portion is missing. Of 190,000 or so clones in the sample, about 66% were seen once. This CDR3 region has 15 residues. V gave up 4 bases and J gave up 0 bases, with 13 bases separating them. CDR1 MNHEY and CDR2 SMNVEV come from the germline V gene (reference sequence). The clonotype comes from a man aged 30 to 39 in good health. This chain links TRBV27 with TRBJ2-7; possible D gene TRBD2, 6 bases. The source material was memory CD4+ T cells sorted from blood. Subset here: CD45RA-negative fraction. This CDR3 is CASSYTGTYSYEQYF. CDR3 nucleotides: TGTGCCAGCAGTTACACCGGGACTTACTCCTACGAGCAGTACTTC.